This record covers a single TCR beta chain. This record comes from a study of blood T cell repertoires in COVID-19. Across the study: Sample material is recorded as cDNA or gDNA derived from T cells, B-cell-depleted T cells, or PBMCs.

The CDR3 has 14 amino acids. Germline V CDR1 and CDR2: MNHEY, SVGEGT. V was shortened by 5 bases and J by 7 bases, with 14 bases between the two germline ends. Assay used: immunoSEQ multiplex PCR; TCRdb lists only in-frame clones, some missing. The table lists more than 200,000 clones, approximately 86% of them singletons. This sequence originates from a woman aged 55 to 70 with COVID-19, enrolled during active disease. This chain links TRBV6-2 or TRBV6-3 with TRBJ1-4, with D perhaps TRBD1 (5 bases). The specimen sequenced was peripheral blood. The CDR3 bases are TGTGCCAGCAGTCTGGCAGGGATTGGTGAAAAACTGTTTTTT. Its protein is CASSLAGIGEKLFF.